The 23 T cell receptor beta chains presented below share a single source sample, sequenced in a study of control samples from healthy donors and cancer patients. The assay was immunoSEQ multiplex PCR, and TCRdb's table has in-frame clones only and misses some. The data show under 130,000 clones, with approximately 90% seen just once and 19% held by the top ten. Sequencing was carried out using PBMCs. Source of these receptors: a man aged 55 to 70 with lung cancer.

The V gene is TRBV14, the J gene TRBJ2-3, with D tentatively TRBD2 (6 bases). Trimming cost V 0 bases and J 6 bases, with 10 bases left between them. The CDR3 runs 14 residues. From germline, CDR1 is SGHDN and CDR2 FVKESK. The CDR3 is CASSQETSRDTQYF. CDR3 in DNA: TGTGCCAGCAGCCAAGAGACTAGTCGGGATACGCAGTATTTT. The full variable domain, with the rest looked up from reference TRBV14 and TRBJ2-3, is EAGVTQFPSHSVIEKGQTVTLRCDPISGHDNLYWYRRVMGKEIKFLLHFVKESKQDESGMPNNRFLAERTGGTYSTLKVQPAELEDSGVYFCASSQETSRDTQYFGPGTRLTVL.

The table lists this clone with a few counts. The chain joins TRBV5-8 to TRBJ1-3; D is undetermined. CDR1 is SGHTS and CDR2 is YDEGEE in the germline V gene. Trimming stripped 4 bases from V and 8 bases from J, with 13 bases between. This CDR3 is 13 amino acids long. CDR3 residues: CASSTGRRDTIYF. In DNA form, the CDR3 reads TGTGCCAGCAGCACTGGACGAAGGGACACCATATATTTT.

This chain joins TRBV5-1 and TRBJ1-1; a weak D match, TRBD1 (6 bases). Germline V gives CDR1 SGHRS, CDR2 YFSETQ. There are 16 residues in the CDR3. Trimming left V 3 bases short and J 0 bases short, with 15 bases between. CDR3 nucleotide sequence: TGCGCCAGCAGCTCAAAACTCGGACAGTTGAACACTGAAGCTTTCTTT. As protein: CASSSKLGQLNTEAFF. The full variable domain, rest sourced from reference TRBV5-1 and TRBJ1-1, is KAGVTQTPRYLIKTRGQQVTLSCSPISGHRSVSWYQQTPGQGLQFLFEYFSETQRNKGNFPGRFSGRQFSNSRSEMNVSTLELGDSALYLCASSSKLGQLNTEAFFGQGTRLTVV.

The CDR3 DNA reads TGTGCCAGCAGCGCAAATTCAGGGCTATGGGCTTTCTTT. It is translated as CASSANSGLWAFF. The rearrangement uses TRBV7-2 and TRBJ1-1; a possible D gene is TRBD1 (5 bases). In germline, CDR1 is SGHTA, CDR2 FQGNSA. The CDR3 runs 13 residues. The ends were cut back, 5 bases at V and 11 bases at J, with 18 bases in the middle. Supplemented by reference TRBV7-2 and TRBJ1-1, the full variable domain reads GAGVSQSPSNKVTEKGKDVELRCDPISGHTALYWYRQSLGQGLEFLIYFQGNSAPDKSGLPSDRFSAERTGGSVSTLTIQRTQQEDSAVYLCASSANSGLWAFFGQGTRLTVV.

This chain joins TRBV18 and TRBJ1-1, with D possibly TRBD1 on 6 matching bases. Trimming took off 3 bases at V and 1 base at J, with 9 bases between the two ends. The CDR3 spans 14 residues. Germline-derived CDR1 and CDR2 are KGHSH and LQKENI. CDR3 loop: CASSPQTGNTEAFF. CDR3 nucleotide sequence: TGTGCCAGCTCACCCCAGACAGGGAACACTGAAGCTTTCTTT.

This clone was found once. This chain links TRBV18 with TRBJ1-2; a weak D match, TRBD1 (6 bases). Germline CDR1 KGHSH, CDR2 LQKENI. The V gene lost 2 bases and the J gene lost 4 bases, with 17 bases spanning the gap. This CDR3 region has 16 residues. CDR3 DNA: TGTGCCAGCTCACCAACCGCTGAGGGCAGGGGCTATGGCTACACCTTC. Encoded protein: CASSPTAEGRGYGYTF.

This clone appeared once. V usage is TRBV3-1 (or the pseudogene TRBV3-2) and J usage is TRBJ2-1; D is perhaps TRBD1 or TRBD2 (7 bases each). Germline CDR1 LGHDT, CDR2 YNNKEL (reference sequence). Trimming left V 4 bases short and J 10 bases short, with 20 bases between. The CDR3 spans 15 residues. The CDR3 DNA reads TGTGCCAGCAGCCTAAACGGACCCAGGGGGGGGGAGCAGTTCTTC. Amino acids: CASSLNGPRGGEQFF.

The rearrangement joins TRBV6-5 to TRBJ2-5; 7 bases are a match to TRBD1. Per germline, CDR1 MNHEY and CDR2 SVGAGI. The CDR3 consists of 13 residues. The V and J ends lost 7 bases and 1 base, in that order; junction bases with no gene match: 3. The CDR3 region has the DNA TGTGCCAGCACGGGACAGCTCCAAGAGACCCAGTACTTC. This encodes CASTGQLQETQYF.

The chain employs TRBV15 and TRBJ1-6; D ambiguous. This CDR3 is built from 13 residues. Germline CDR1 reads LNHNV; CDR2 reads YYDKDF (reference sequence). V lost 8 bases and J 0 bases, leaving 5 bases between the germline ends. The chain's CDR3 is CATGGSYNSPLHF. As DNA, the CDR3 is TGTGCCACCGGCGGCTCCTATAATTCACCCCTCCACTTT.

V usage is TRBV5-1 and J usage is TRBJ2-4; D may be TRBD1 (6 bases). The germline CDR1 and CDR2 sequences are SGHRS and YFSETQ. The length of the CDR3 is 18 residues. The germline V and J ends were trimmed by 5 bases and 0 bases, with 21 bases remaining between them. CDR3 sequence: CASSDLVNRDLAKNIQYF. The CDR3 nucleotides are TGCGCCAGCAGTGACCTCGTAAACAGGGACCTAGCCAAAAACATTCAGTACTTC.

A single count supports this clone. The chain employs TRBV24-1 and TRBJ2-3; D is unclear. Trimming removed 7 bases at V and 5 bases at J, with 12 bases between. Germline values: CDR1 KGHDR, CDR2 SFDVKD. The CDR3 sequence is 13 residues long. The CDR3 coding sequence is TGTGCCACCAGAGGGAACCCAGTAGATACGCAGTATTTT. This gives the protein CATRGNPVDTQYF.

V gene TRBV7-9 combines with J gene TRBJ1-1; D remains ambiguous. This CDR3 spans 11 amino acids. Germline V CDR1 and CDR2: SEHNR, FQNEAQ (reference sequence). V lost 0 bases to trimming and J lost 8 bases, with 4 bases between them. The CDR3 loop is CASSLAMEAFF. In DNA, the CDR3 is TGTGCCAGCAGCTTAGCGATGGAAGCTTTCTTT.

The V call is TRBV9, the J call TRBJ1-5; perhaps TRBD1 as D (5 bases). The CDR3 length is 14 residues. CDR1 is SGDLS, CDR2 YYNGEE, per germline. V was clipped by 0 bases and J by 2 bases, with 6 bases between them. CDR3: CASSVGGGNQPQHF. CDR3 DNA sequence: TGTGCCAGCAGCGTAGGGGGCGGCAATCAGCCCCAGCATTTT.

The chain combines TRBV5-1 with TRBJ1-4; D call uncertain. Germline loops: CDR1 SGHRS, CDR2 YFSETQ. V lost 0 bases to trimming and J lost 5 bases, with 8 bases between them. CDR3 length equals 14 residues. CDR3 region: CASSLGQPNEKLFF. In nucleotides, the CDR3 is TGCGCCAGCAGCTTGGGGCAGCCGAATGAAAAACTGTTTTTT. The variable domain in full, completed from reference TRBV5-1 and TRBJ1-4, reads KAGVTQTPRYLIKTRGQQVTLSCSPISGHRSVSWYQQTPGQGLQFLFEYFSETQRNKGNFPGRFSGRQFSNSRSEMNVSTLELGDSALYLCASSLGQPNEKLFFGSGTQLSVL.

The rearrangement joins TRBV5-1 to TRBJ1-4, with 7 bases lining up with TRBD1. The CDR3 totals 16 residues. J gave up 0 bases and V 4 bases, and 6 bases lay outside the gene matches. Germline-derived CDR1 and CDR2 are SGHRS and YFSETQ. The chain's CDR3 is CASSMTGLTTNEKLFF. CDR3 coding DNA: TGCGCCAGCAGCATGACAGGGCTTACAACTAATGAAAAACTGTTTTTT.

The V and J genes are TRBV9 and TRBJ2-5; D call uncertain. The length of the CDR3 is 13 residues. Per the germline V gene, CDR1 is SGDLS and CDR2 is YYNGEE. Trimming pared 0 bases from V and 1 base from J, leaving 4 bases between. The CDR3 here is CASSVDGQETQYF. The CDR3 bases are TGTGCCAGCAGCGTAGACGGCCAAGAGACCCAGTACTTC. Drawing the rest from reference TRBV9 and TRBJ2-5, the complete variable domain is DSGVTQTPKHLITATGQRVTLRCSPRSGDLSVYWYQQSLDQGLQFLIQYYNGEERAKGNILERFSAQQFPDLHSELNLSSLELGDSALYFCASSVDGQETQYFGPGTRLLVL.

The chain couples TRBV18 to TRBJ2-7; 8 nucleotides match TRBD1. This CDR3 has 14 residues. Unmatched junction bases numbered 5, after V lost 3 bases and J lost 4 bases. Looked up from germline, CDR1 is KGHSH and CDR2 is LQKENI. The CDR3, as DNA: TGTGCCAGCTCACCTGGGACAGGCCTTTACGAGCAGTACGTC. It encodes CASSPGTGLYEQYV.

To note about this clone: Within the sample, other DNA sequences also encode this same CDR3. The J gene is TRBJ1-2, the V gene TRBV3-1 (or the pseudogene TRBV3-2); unclear D gene. Germline CDR1 reads LGHDT; CDR2 reads YNNKEL (reference sequence). V was shortened by 4 bases and J by 5 bases, with 5 bases between the two germline ends. CDR3 length: 11 residues. CDR3 sequence: CASSRDYGYTF. CDR3 DNA sequence: TGTGCCAGCAGCCGGGATTATGGCTACACCTTC.

This clone was counted a few times. This rearrangement joins TRBV6-5 to TRBJ1-5; possibly TRBD1 for D (5 bases). Germline V gene data show CDR1 as MNHEY and CDR2 as SVGAGI. The CDR3 has 15 amino acids. V shed 4 bases and J shed 7 bases, with 17 bases lying between them. Here the CDR3 DNA reads TGTGCCAGCAGTTGGGCCCCCGGGGGAAAACAGCCCCAGCATTTT. Translation gives CASSWAPGGKQPQHF.

The V call is TRBV24-1, the J call TRBJ2-5, with 7 nucleotides matching TRBD1. V shed 4 bases and J 5 bases; nucleotides not matched to a gene: 9. Germline values: CDR1 KGHDR, CDR2 SFDVKD. This CDR3 has 15 amino acids. DNA of the CDR3: TGTGCCACCAGTGACCCTCGACAGGGACGGGAGACCCAGTACTTC. Its protein is CATSDPRQGRETQYF.

This sequence joins TRBV7-8 and TRBJ2-2; TRBD1 aligns across 9 bases. V shed 4 bases and J 5 bases; nucleotides not matched to a gene: 11. The CDR3 totals 17 residues. In germline, CDR1 is SGHVS, CDR2 FQNEAQ. CDR3 in amino acids: CASSSGHGTGKTGELFF. The CDR3 nucleotides are TGTGCCAGCAGCTCCGGCCACGGGACAGGGAAAACCGGGGAGCTGTTTTTT.

The J gene is TRBJ1-1, the V gene TRBV5-1; a weak D match, TRBD1 (5 bases). The ends were cut back, 4 bases at V and 0 bases at J, with 19 bases in the middle. The CDR3 is 17 residues long. CDR1 is SGHRS, CDR2 YFSETQ, per germline. The CDR3, as DNA: TGCGCCAGCAGCCAGACTCCCTCGAGGGGCGTGAACACTGAAGCTTTCTTT. Its translation: CASSQTPSRGVNTEAFF. The full variable domain, its missing parts supplied by reference TRBV5-1 and TRBJ1-1, is KAGVTQTPRYLIKTRGQQVTLSCSPISGHRSVSWYQQTPGQGLQFLFEYFSETQRNKGNFPGRFSGRQFSNSRSEMNVSTLELGDSALYLCASSQTPSRGVNTEAFFGQGTRLTVV.

This chain joins TRBV5-1 and TRBJ2-1, with unresolved D. The V and J ends lost 4 bases and 9 bases respectively, with 11 bases between them. Germline V gene data show CDR1 as SGHRS and CDR2 as YFSETQ. This CDR3 comprises 12 residues. The CDR3 reads CASSPDSVEQFF. In nucleotides, the CDR3 is TGCGCCAGCAGCCCGGATTCGGTTGAGCAGTTCTTC.